Sequencing of this TCR beta chain was carried out in a study of cytomegalovirus exposure and HLA in healthy donors (dated by TCRdb to about 2017). Notes on the research overall: An earlier analysis of roughly 630 of the donors reported approximately 270 Gb of sequence data and roughly 110 million unique TCR beta sequences from 150 million to 200 million T cells. About 300 gigabases of sequencing data and 80 million or so unique TCR sequences were included in an early release covering 500 to 750 HLA-typed donors. The genetic ancestry cluster associated with self-reported Caucasian donors included 81% of the approximately 400 genotyped donors. The study aimed to test whether signatures of past pathogen exposure could be identified by cataloging public T cell receptors. The study used immunosequencing to profile the T cell repertoires of several hundred subjects and linked those repertoires to cytomegalovirus serostatus. Along with the approximately 700-subject first cohort, a separate validation cohort of around 110 different subjects was used. High-throughput TCR immunosequencing, statistical association of individual TCRs with disease status, and machine learning were combined to predict cytomegalovirus infection status. A later analysis re-analyzed previously published TCR beta repertoires from about 600 donors and added high-resolution HLA genotyping to study TCR occurrence patterns. Rather than using new phenotypic data, the later analysis identified candidate immune exposures from TCR beta sequences and from how often those sequences occurred across donors. In an earlier analysis of around 540 of the donors, high-throughput TCR beta sequencing was used to judge whether each TCR beta V gene segment behaved as functional or pseudogenic. Donor age, sex, ethnicity and CMV serostatus were compiled together with the repertoire data. Genome-wide SNP genotypes for about 60% of the roughly 670 donors were used in a later genetic analysis, which treated that subset as a discovery cohort. All discovery cohort repertoires had been generated using a single sequencing platform. HLA typing included class I and class II loci at four-digit resolution. Typing coverage differed by locus: A, B, C, DRB1 and DQB1 were typed in about 620-640 donors, DQA1 in about 550, DPA1 in 600 to 610, and DPB1 in 472. Roughly five DR-DQ haplotypes were treated as single units for association and clustering because of strong linkage in the cohort. Among 398 genotyped donors of the cohort, an average of approximately 240,000 unique TCR beta nucleotide sequences were sequenced per donor, about a sixth of them non-productive.

Receptors were amplified or captured by the immunoSEQ multiplex PCR assay. For the multiplex PCR, a mixture combining 60 forward primers for TCR Vbeta segments and 13 reverse primers for TCR Jbeta segments was used. The CDR3 region of rearranged TCR beta genes was amplified from genomic DNA with a multiplex PCR assay. The amplified TCR beta libraries were sequenced on the Illumina HiSeq System as 87-base-pair reads. The study's own analysis went as follows. Across the 500 to 850 repertoires, a later analysis counted around 80 million unique TCR beta chains, roughly 11 million of which were shared by at least two donors. A nearest-neighbor algorithm error-corrected the raw reads and collapsed the reads into unique sequences, merging closely related sequences to remove PCR and sequencing errors. CDR3 sequences were aligned to IMGT reference sequences to assign V, D and J gene segments. Each retained sequence needed at least a six-nucleotide match to both a V gene segment and a J gene segment. A rearrangement counted as productive if the CDR3 had no stop codons and remained in frame with V and J, and every other rearrangement counted as non-productive. Following IMGT convention, CDR3 was defined as the stretch from the second conserved V-encoded cysteine to the conserved J-encoded phenylalanine. In an earlier analysis of approximately 500 of the donors, sequences lacking an unambiguous match to a single V gene segment were excluded. An earlier analysis of just under 600 of the donors called V segments functional above 56.7% productive rearrangements and segregating when the between-donor standard deviation exceeded 5%. A statistical classification framework was built for diagnosing cytomegalovirus status from the catalog of TCR beta chain sequences. V and J gene assignment, in a later analysis, came from comparing TCR nucleotide sequences with IMGT/GENE-DB human TR gene sequences. A later analysis assigned CDR3 sequences and most-parsimonious VDJ recombination scenarios with the TCRdist pipeline. In a later analysis, each TCR beta chain was defined by its CDR3 amino acid sequence together with its V-gene family, and reads without a unique V-gene family were excluded. As a way to deal with suspected cross-contamination and a sequencing artifact, a later analysis dropped 450 to 600 nucleotide sequences that were highly shared and had low generation probability. In a later analysis, a clonal expansion index for each public chain was calculated from normalized within-repertoire ranks of inferred template counts. In a later analysis, generation probabilities were computed using a VDJ recombination model fitted to out-of-frame rearrangements, and the results were checked against IGoR. A later analysis scored TCR-TCR, TCR-HLA and TCR-CMV co-occurrence with hypergeometric tests, applying a repertoire-size bias correction to TCR pairs. In a later analysis, false discovery rates were estimated by permuting HLA or CMV assignments 20 times. In a later analysis, co-occurring TCRs were grouped with DBSCAN, and TCRdist sequence similarity was added when clustering was performed within HLA-allele-positive subsets. For co-occurrence clustering, repertoires with fewer than 30,000 or more than 120,000 public chains were excluded, along with 4 to 6 repertoires with anomalous nucleotide sharing. TCRdb re-hosts the immuneACCESS table, in-frame sequences only. Its copies lack some clones; in the studies checked, an unresolved V gene accounts for under half of them, and the cause for the rest is not known. The V and J calls and clone size are taken from that table; D and trimming were inferred from the DNA. The sample includes 100,000 to 150,000 clones, with 80% observed a single time. Roughly 9.6% of the sample belongs to the ten largest clones.

The paper as a whole reports these results and caveats: A few of the identified cytomegalovirus-associated TCR beta chains were confirmed in vitro to be specific for cytomegalovirus antigens. Across donors, most TCR sequences were observed very rarely, whereas some public TCRs were present in many individuals. Linkage disequilibrium might explain the correlated functional status among segregating V segments, but an unknown experimental factor could not be excluded. The earlier analysis of 587 of the donors excluded around 17 rarely observed V segments, including chromosome 9 orphons, because counts were too low. In an earlier analysis of around 500 of the donors, most TCR beta V segments appeared in productive rearrangements about 87% or about 30% of the time, broadly matching IMGT annotations. Cytomegalovirus status was reported to be diagnosed by the classifier with high specificity and sensitivity in both the original and validation cohorts. In a later analysis, HLA-associated TCR beta chains showed more clonal expansion and lower generation probabilities than non-associated chains that were equally common. This cohort had only TCR beta chains sequenced, and the lack of alpha or paired-chain data limited which features could be detected. Most CMV-associated TCR beta chains appeared to be HLA-restricted in a later analysis, and the HLA associations seemed to be driven largely by CMV exposure. A later genetic analysis associated a missense DCLRE1C variant with V-gene and J-gene trimming of TCR beta chains, and an independent cohort replicated the association. For the cohort, immune exposure information was limited to CMV serostatus. A later analysis found that TCR association rates varied across HLA loci, with DRB1 alleles showing the most associated TCRs and HLA-C alleles the fewest. Assigning TCR associations to individual alleles was difficult when HLA alleles, especially DR and DQ, strongly co-occurred. Because HLA typing was missing for some donors at each locus, association tests included only the typed subset. The study gave a list of under 200 TCR beta chains associated with cytomegalovirus. The presence/absence analyses assumed that sequencing depth was roughly uniform across donors, and that assumption may not be true. A further reported finding was that TCR beta sequences accurately predicted the HLA-A and HLA-B alleles for most subjects in the first cohort. According to a later analysis, parvovirus B19, influenza, CMV and Epstein-Barr virus appeared linked to several top co-occurrence clusters. A group of highly shared sequence variants was considered likely to be a technical artifact of the sequencing pipeline. According to the authors, the approach could potentially be generalized to other disease states and immunological phenotypes. Compared with the roughly 700-donor mean, donors in an Asian-associated ancestry cluster had fewer N-insertions in productive TCRs, according to a later genetic analysis. At a false discovery rate of 0.05, a later analysis linked 16,951 TCR beta sequences to specific HLA alleles.

This clone was seen more than once but under ten times. Its antigen is currently not known. Base qualities are missing; no much larger clone stands one base away. The cohort comprised 670 or so healthy bone marrow donors. At the time of sampling, every cohort member was nominally healthy, though immune exposures that went unrecorded were likely present. The donor tested CMV seropositive, placing the donor among the roughly 300 seropositive members of the cohort. Every donor gave a peripheral blood sample, and the peripheral blood mononuclear cells from that sample were used for TCR beta sequencing. Genomic DNA extraction from the blood cell samples was performed with the Qiagen DNeasy Blood Extraction Kit. Sequencing input: PBMCs. This clonotype was obtained from a young man in good health and CMV-seropositive.

The DNA sequence is TGTGCCATCAGTCTACAGGGCGCGACTAACTATGGCTACACCTTC. Its product reads: CAISLQGATNYGYTF. The sequence joins TRBV10-3 to TRBJ1-2; D gene: possibly TRBD1, on 6 matching bases. V drops 5 bases and J drops 0 bases, leaving 13 bases in between. The germline V gene sets CDR1 to ENHRY and CDR2 to SYGVKD. The CDR3 runs 15 residues from the cysteine to the phenylalanine. Only the CDR3 DNA stays, 45 bases, in frame from base 1.